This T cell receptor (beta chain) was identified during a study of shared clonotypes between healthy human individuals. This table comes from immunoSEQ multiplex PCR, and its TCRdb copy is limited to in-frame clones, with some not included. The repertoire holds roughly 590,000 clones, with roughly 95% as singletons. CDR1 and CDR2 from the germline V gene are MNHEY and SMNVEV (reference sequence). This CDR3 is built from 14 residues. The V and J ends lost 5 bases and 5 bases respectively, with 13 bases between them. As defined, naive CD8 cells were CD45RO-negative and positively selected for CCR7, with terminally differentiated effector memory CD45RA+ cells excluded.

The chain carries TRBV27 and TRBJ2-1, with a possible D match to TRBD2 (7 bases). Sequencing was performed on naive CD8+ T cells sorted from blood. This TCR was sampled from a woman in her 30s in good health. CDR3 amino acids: CASSITGGHNEQFF. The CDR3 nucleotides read TGTGCCAGCAGTATCACCGGGGGGCACAATGAGCAGTTCTTC.